These 25 T cell receptor beta chains were all obtained from the same sample, sequenced in a study of OX40 agonist ivuxolimab in advanced cancers. Produced via immunoSEQ multiplex PCR; TCRdb's table is partial and in-frame only. The table has fewer than 50,000 clones, over 75% seen once. Sequences were derived from CD4+ or CD8+ T cells sorted from blood, sampled in a trial of the OX40 agonist ivuxolimab. The receptors shown here come from an adult with an advanced solid tumor such as melanoma, head and neck, liver or kidney cancer.

This clone has only a few counts. The gene calls are TRBV30 and TRBJ1-1, with D uncertain. V was cut by 0 bases and J by 5 bases, with 4 bases left in between. This CDR3 region has 11 residues. The V gene's germline CDR1 is GTSNPN and CDR2 SVGIG (reference sequence). Here the CDR3 DNA reads TGTGCCTGGAGTGTCTTTACTGAAGCTTTCTTT. This gives the protein CAWSVFTEAFF. Variable domain in full (rest from reference TRBV30 and TRBJ1-1): SQTIHQWPATLVQPVGSPLSLECTVEGTSNPNLYWYRQAAGRGLQLLFYSVGIGQISSEVPQNLSASRPQDRQFILSSKKLLLSDSGFYLCAWSVFTEAFFGQGTRLTVV.

The chain links TRBV9 to TRBJ2-1; 14 bases match TRBD2. Germline CDR1 SGDLS, CDR2 YYNGEE. The CDR3 runs to 17 residues. The ends lost 4 bases at V and 9 bases at J; junction bases unmatched: 12. The CDR3, as DNA: TGTGCCAGCAGCTCCAGACTAGCGGGGGGGCTGTTGGGTGAGCAGTTCTTC. This sequence encodes CASSSRLAGGLLGEQFF.

The J gene is TRBJ1-6, the V gene TRBV7-9; TRBD1 is a possible D gene (6 bases). This CDR3 comprises 15 residues. Germline CDR1 SEHNR, CDR2 FQNEAQ (reference sequence). With 1 base removed from V and 11 bases from J, the gap between germline ends came to 15 bases. Here the CDR3 DNA reads TGTGCCAGCAGCTTAGGGTGGGGGGCGCGCGCACCCCTCCACTTT. This sequence encodes CASSLGWGARAPLHF.

This clone was picked up one time. V gene TRBV7-8 combines with J gene TRBJ2-5; 11 positions agree with TRBD2. The CDR3 has 16 amino acids. The V segment lost 7 bases and the J segment 4 bases; nucleotides outside the gene matches: 11. Germline V gene sequence: CDR1 SGHVS, CDR2 FQNEAQ. CDR3 sequence: CASTFSGGAVVETQYF. The CDR3 DNA reads as TGTGCCAGCACCTTTAGCGGGGGGGCCGTGGTAGAGACCCAGTACTTC. The whole variable domain, filled in from reference TRBV7-8 and TRBJ2-5, reads GAGVSQSPRYKVAKRGQDVALRCDPISGHVSLFWYQQALGQGPEFLTYFQNEAQLDKSGLPSDRFFAERPEGSVSTLKIQRTQQEDSAVYLCASTFSGGAVVETQYFGPGTRLLVL.

V and J are TRBV9 and TRBJ1-6; no clear D. Per germline, CDR1 SGDLS and CDR2 YYNGEE. CDR3 length: 13 amino acids. V lost 0 bases and J 6 bases, leaving 4 bases between the germline ends. The CDR3 is CASSVVVNSPLHF. CDR3 DNA sequence: TGTGCCAGCAGCGTAGTGGTTAATTCACCCCTCCACTTT.

The gene calls are TRBV4-3 and TRBJ1-5; D unresolved. The CDR3 has 15 residues. The germline V gene has CDR1 LGHNA and CDR2 YSLEER. V was trimmed by 1 base and J by 6 bases, leaving 13 bases between them. In nucleotides, the CDR3 is TGCGCCAGCAGCCAAGTTTGGCGTCCTGGTCAGCCCCAGCATTTT. This gives the protein CASSQVWRPGQPQHF.

The J gene is TRBJ1-1, the V gene TRBV28; D is undetermined. Trimming cost V 3 bases and J 7 bases, with 3 bases left between them. The CDR3 sequence is 10 residues long. The germline gives CDR1 MDHEN, CDR2 SYDVKM. The CDR3 sequence: CASSFGEAFF. CDR3 nucleotide sequence: TGTGCCAGCAGTTTTGGTGAAGCTTTCTTT.

The J gene is TRBJ2-5, the V gene TRBV5-3; D is possibly TRBD1 (6 bases). TRBV5-3 is recorded as an ORF, its role being uncertain. V was pared by 4 bases and J by 5 bases, with 24 bases between. The CDR3 is 17 residues long. CDR3 nucleotides: TGTGCCAGAAGCCGAATACTTCTTACGACAGGCGGGGAGACCCAGTACTTC. Translation gives CARSRILLTTGGETQYF.

The rearrangement joins TRBV2 to TRBJ1-2, with TRBD1 matching 8 bases. V dropped 3 bases and J dropped 8; count of bases not matched to a gene: 14. The CDR3 covers 16 residues. Per germline, CDR1 SNHLY and CDR2 FYNNEI. The CDR3 nucleotides read TGTGCCAGCAGTGAGTCCCGGGACAGGACCTACTTGGGCTACACCTTC. This codes for CASSESRDRTYLGYTF.

With regard to this clone: The identical CDR3 is also encoded by other nucleotide sequences in the sample. CDR3 DNA: TGTGCCAGCAGCTTTGAAACCGGCCTCAGCTCCTACAATGAGCAGTTCTTC. Translating it yields CASSFETGLSSYNEQFF. The chain combines TRBV7-6 with TRBJ2-1; no firm D call. Germline loops: CDR1 SGHVS, CDR2 FNYEAQ. The CDR3 consists of 17 residues. Trimming took off 3 bases at V and 0 bases at J, with 15 bases between the two ends.

V is TRBV5-6 and J is TRBJ1-5; 7 bases are a match to TRBD1. The CDR3 covers 14 residues. CDR1 and CDR2 from the germline V gene are SGHDT and YYEEEE. V gave up 4 bases and J gave up 5 bases; unmatched junction bases: 6. The CDR3: CASSLRQGYQPQHF. CDR3 DNA sequence: TGTGCCAGCAGCCTTCGACAGGGTTATCAGCCCCAGCATTTT.

The rearrangement joins TRBV13 to TRBJ2-3, with D unresolved. This CDR3 has 9 amino acids. CDR1 and CDR2 (germline): PRHDT, FYEKMQ (reference sequence). Trimming took 5 bases from V and 10 from J, leaving 4 bases between them. The CDR3 here is CASSAAQYF. Written as DNA, the CDR3 is TGTGCCAGCAGCGCCGCGCAGTATTTT.

This chain connects TRBV18 to TRBJ1-4; D ambiguous. CDR3 length: 17 residues. In germline, CDR1 is KGHSH, CDR2 LQKENI. V dropped 0 bases and J dropped 3 bases, with 14 bases sitting between them. This CDR3 is CASSPPGLSSSNEKLFF. In DNA, the CDR3 is TGTGCCAGCTCACCACCAGGTTTAAGCTCCTCTAATGAAAAACTGTTTTTT.

With respect to this clone: The junction departs from germline at one end; a sequencing error may be responsible. The CDR3 sequence is CASSPSRDREVINEKLFF. The CDR3 bases are TGTGCCAGCTCACCAAGCAGGGACAGAGAAGTAATAAATGAGAAACTGTTTTTT. The chain recombines TRBV18 with TRBJ1-4, with 7 bases aligning to TRBD1. CDR3 size: 18 residues. CDR1 is KGHSH, CDR2 LQKENI, per germline.

The chain is built from TRBV19 and TRBJ2-2; D remains unclear. The CDR3 contains 15 residues. Germline CDR1 LNHDA, CDR2 SQIVND (reference sequence). The V end was cut by 4 bases, the J end by 3 bases, with 12 bases between. The CDR3 coding sequence is TGTGCCAGTAGTAGGGAAAACTTTCACACCGGGGAGCTGTTTTTT. Its protein product is CASSRENFHTGELFF.

The chain uses TRBV19 and TRBJ2-5; tentatively, D is TRBD2 (5 bases). Trimming removed 8 bases at V and 4 bases at J, with 17 bases between. The V gene's germline CDR1 is LNHDA and CDR2 SQIVND (reference sequence). This CDR3 region has 14 residues. In DNA form, the CDR3 reads TGTGCCAGTGGGAGTGATTGGATGGGAGAGACCCAGTACTTC. Its protein product is CASGSDWMGETQYF.

The chain couples TRBV27 to TRBJ2-5; D may be TRBD1 or TRBD2 (5 bases each). The CDR3 spans 14 residues. Trimming took 2 bases from V and 5 from J, leaving 12 bases between them. The germline gives CDR1 MNHEY, CDR2 SMNVEV (reference sequence). CDR3 coding DNA: TGTGCCAGCAGTTTAACCCGATGGGGGGAGACCCAGTACTTC. Protein sequence: CASSLTRWGETQYF.

The rearrangement joins TRBV10-1 to TRBJ2-5; 13 nucleotides agree with TRBD2. After removal of 3 bases from V and 2 bases from J, the junction contained 3 bases not matched to a gene. This CDR3 contains 16 residues. Germline V gene lookup returns CDR1 WNHNN and CDR2 SYGVQD (reference sequence). CDR3 DNA sequence: TGCGCCAGCAGTGAATGGACTAGCGGGGGACAAGAGACCCAGTACTTC. Translated: CASSEWTSGGQETQYF.

The V and J genes are TRBV5-6 and TRBJ2-1; D is ambiguous. In germline, CDR1 is SGHDT, CDR2 YYEEEE. The V and J ends lost 6 bases and 6 bases respectively, with 16 bases between them. The length of the CDR3 is 14 residues. In DNA form, the CDR3 reads TGTGCCAGCACCTCCCTACTCCCAACCAATGAGCAGTTCTTC. It yields the protein CASTSLLPTNEQFF. Full variable domain (rest looked up from reference TRBV5-6 and TRBJ2-1): DAGVTQSPTHLIKTRGQQVTLRCSPKSGHDTVSWYQQALGQGPQFIFQYYEEEERQRGNFPDRFSGHQFPNYSSELNVNALLLGDSALYLCASTSLLPTNEQFFGPGTRLTVL.

V gene TRBV4-3 combines with J gene TRBJ1-1; tentatively, D is TRBD1 (6 bases). The CDR3 length is 13 residues. Germline V lookup: CDR1 LGHNA, CDR2 YSLEER. The V and J ends lost 4 bases and 4 bases respectively, with 10 bases between them. The CDR3 coding sequence is TGCGCCAGCAGCCCTACAGGGCCCACTGAAGCTTTCTTT. Amino acids: CASSPTGPTEAFF.

The genes are TRBV6-1 and TRBJ1-1, with D perhaps matching TRBD1 (5 bases). This CDR3 is built from 14 residues. CDR1 and CDR2 from the germline V gene are MNHNS and SASEGT. With 1 base removed from V and 1 base from J, the gap between germline ends came to 7 bases. The CDR3 DNA sequence: TGTGCCAGCAGTGAAGTAACAGGGAACACTGAAGCTTTCTTT. The encoded protein is CASSEVTGNTEAFF.

This sequence joins TRBV9 and TRBJ2-3, with TRBD2 matching 9 bases. J gave up 4 bases and V 3 bases, and 3 bases lay outside the gene matches. The CDR3 extends over 14 amino acids. Germline-derived CDR1 and CDR2 are SGDLS and YYNGEE. CDR3 region: CASSGGGGPDTQYF. CDR3 DNA: TGTGCCAGCAGCGGCGGGGGGGGGCCAGATACGCAGTATTTT. The variable domain in full, with the rest retrieved from reference TRBV9 and TRBJ2-3, is DSGVTQTPKHLITATGQRVTLRCSPRSGDLSVYWYQQSLDQGLQFLIQYYNGEERAKGNILERFSAQQFPDLHSELNLSSLELGDSALYFCASSGGGGPDTQYFGPGTRLTVL.

The V and J genes are TRBV9 and TRBJ2-2, with D unclear. Trimming pared 2 bases from V and 1 base from J, leaving 6 bases between. Germline CDR1 reads SGDLS; CDR2 reads YYNGEE. The CDR3 is 14 residues long. This CDR3 is CASSVGRNTGELFF. The CDR3 DNA sequence: TGTGCCAGCAGCGTCGGACGGAACACCGGGGAGCTGTTTTTT.

This chain uses TRBV21-1 with TRBJ2-5; the DNA was not compared with TRBD1, the D call given in the table. TRBV21-1 is a listed pseudogene. This CDR3 contains 14 residues. Written as DNA, the CDR3 is TGTGCCAGCAGCAACCGGGACAGCCAAGAGACCCAGTACTTC. It specifies CASSNRDSQETQYF.

The chain is built from TRBV4-1 and TRBJ1-2; D gene ambiguous. Germline V gene data show CDR1 as MGHRA and CDR2 as YSYEKL. The CDR3 totals 14 residues. V shed 1 base and J shed 4 bases, with 10 bases lying between them. The CDR3 loop reads CASSQVGTPYGYTF. As DNA, the CDR3 is TGCGCCAGCAGCCAAGTCGGCACCCCCTATGGCTACACCTTC.